The 8 T cell receptor beta chains presented below share a single source sample, sequenced in a study of cytomegalovirus exposure and HLA in healthy donors. In the PCR, 60 Vbeta and 13 Jbeta primers were used. Using immunoSEQ multiplex PCR, the repertoire was profiled, and TCRdb retains in-frame clones only, with some absent. Here the sample spans tens of thousands of clones, approximately 69% being singletons. Sequenced sample: PBMCs. The receptors shown here come from a boy between 5 and 17 years old in good health and CMV-seropositive.

The V and J genes are TRBV7-2 and TRBJ1-2, with D hard to call. Germline V gene lookup returns CDR1 SGHTA and CDR2 FQGNSA. This CDR3 is 14 amino acids long. Trimming took 0 bases from V and 8 from J, leaving 13 bases between them. The CDR3 region is CASSLAVRSIGYTF. CDR3 sequence (DNA): TGTGCCAGCAGCTTAGCTGTGAGGTCGATCGGCTACACCTTC.

The CDR3 DNA follows: TGTGCCAGCAGCCAACCAGGGGATCAGCCCCAGCATTTT. Residues: CASSQPGDQPQHF. The chain uses TRBV4-2 and TRBJ1-5, with D possibly being TRBD1 (6 bases). With 2 bases removed from V and 5 bases from J, the gap between germline ends came to 7 bases. The CDR3 extends over 13 amino acids. Germline CDR1 and CDR2: LGHNA and YNFKEQ.

This clone was found a few times. The CDR3 DNA sequence: TGCGCCAGCAGCCAAGGGCCGCTCACCTACGAGCAGTACTTC. Its protein is CASSQGPLTYEQYF. The chain joins TRBV4-1 to TRBJ2-7; D not certain. With 1 base removed from V and 2 bases from J, the gap between germline ends came to 9 bases. Germline V gene sequence: CDR1 MGHRA, CDR2 YSYEKL. This CDR3 contains 14 residues.

The chain is built from TRBV13 and TRBJ2-7; D is possibly TRBD2 (5 bases). V dropped 3 bases and J dropped 5 bases, with 8 bases sitting between them. Per germline, CDR1 PRHDT and CDR2 FYEKMQ (reference sequence). The CDR3 length is 12 residues. The CDR3 DNA sequence: TGTGCCAGCAGCTTTCCGGGGAACGAGCAGTACTTC. Translation gives CASSFPGNEQYF.

This chain uses TRBV28 with TRBJ2-7; TRBD1 aligns across 8 bases. This CDR3 contains 13 residues. CDR1 is MDHEN, CDR2 SYDVKM, per germline. Losses at the gene ends were 8 bases for V and 1 base for J; bases not matched to a gene: 4. The CDR3 DNA reads as TGTGCCAGCCGGGACAGGAGTTCCTACGAGCAGTACTTC. Protein: CASRDRSSYEQYF. The full variable domain, completed using reference TRBV28 and TRBJ2-7, is DVKVTQSSRYLVKRTGEKVFLECVQDMDHENMFWYRQDPGLGLRLIYFSYDVKMKEKGDIPEGYSVSREKKERFSLILESASTNQTSMYLCASRDRSSYEQYFGPGTRLTVT.

The chain links TRBV18 to TRBJ1-6; 7 positions match TRBD1. The germline V gene has CDR1 KGHSH and CDR2 LQKENI. V shed 3 bases, J shed 2 bases, and the junction held 7 bases outside the gene matches. The CDR3 is 17 amino acids. CDR3 in DNA: TGTGCCAGCTCACCTATATACAGGGGCGCCTATAATTCACCCCTCCACTTT. Translated, it gives CASSPIYRGAYNSPLHF.

The V gene is TRBV5-5, the J gene TRBJ2-5; TRBD1 aligns across 10 bases. The CDR3 runs 16 residues. CDR1 is SGHKS and CDR2 is YYEKEE in the germline V gene (reference sequence). Trimming took 0 bases from V and 1 from J; bases not matched to a gene: 3. The CDR3 loop reads CASSLARQGAQETQYF. CDR3 DNA: TGTGCCAGCAGCTTGGCGCGACAGGGGGCCCAAGAGACCCAGTACTTC.

The CDR3 coding sequence is TGTGCCAGCAGCATGACTCCGGACACCGGGGAGCTGTTTTTT. Amino acids: CASSMTPDTGELFF. This sequence joins TRBV7-7 and TRBJ2-2; D not certain. V was cut by 5 bases and J by 3 bases, with 10 bases left in between. This CDR3 has 14 residues. Germline V gene data show CDR1 as SSHAT and CDR2 as FNYEAQ (reference sequence).